This TCR beta chain comes out of a study of blood T cell repertoires in COVID-19. Study overall: Acute-phase and convalescent COVID-19 samples originated in the United States, Italy and Spain. T cells, B-cell-depleted T cells, or PBMCs provided the cDNA or gDNA that served as material.

In the study's own analysis: The assay estimated nucleated cells by amplifying reference gene primers. Method: immunoSEQ multiplex PCR; TCRdb's copy keeps in-frame clones and lacks some. The D gene and trimming were derived from the DNA, and the V and J assignments and clone size from that table. The table has 50,000 to 60,000 clones, roughly nine tenths seen once. Germline V lookup: CDR1 LNHDA, CDR2 SQIVND (reference sequence). Trimming cost V 7 bases and J 3 bases, with 18 bases left between them. CDR3 length equals 15 residues. The sequencing sample was made of peripheral blood. This receptor was identified in a woman of 80 years or more with acute or convalescent COVID-19. This chain joins TRBV19 and TRBJ1-2; D gene uncertain. The CDR3 DNA reads TGTGCCAGTATGGGGTTCGGACTACCTGACTATGGCTACACCTTC. Translating gives CASMGFGLPDYGYTF.